The 26 T cell receptor beta chains below were found in one sample sequenced in a study of molecular identifiers for immune sequencing clone quantification. Via MiXCR, TCRdb re-called the PCR reads, giving one row per CDR3 protein. The sample has fewer than 350,000 distinct CDR3 sequences, about 20% seen once. The sequencing input was naive CD8+ T cells from blood, with Jurkat cell RNA spiked in. Specified subset: FACS-sorted CD8+CD4-CCR7+CD45RA+ naive T cells. The receptors were sampled from a human donor in good health. Some libraries in this study had Jurkat cell RNA spiked in.

This clonotype was detected ten times or more. V and J are TRBV28 and TRBJ2-7; 9 bases are a match to TRBD1. Germline CDR1 reads MDHEN; CDR2 reads SYDVKM. Trimming cost V 3 bases and J 5 bases; bases outside gene matches: 11. The length of the CDR3 is 16 residues. CDR3 sequence: CASSLPRDRESNEQYF. The CDR3 nucleotides are TGTGCCAGCAGTTTGCCCCGGGACAGGGAATCTAACGAGCAGTACTTC. The complete variable domain, with remaining parts taken from reference TRBV28 and TRBJ2-7, reads DVKVTQSSRYLVKRTGEKVFLECVQDMDHENMFWYRQDPGLGLRLIYFSYDVKMKEKGDIPEGYSVSREKKERFSLILESASTNQTSMYLCASSLPRDRESNEQYFGPGTRLTVT.

Ten or more counts support this clonotype. This chain connects TRBV14 to TRBJ2-3; unclear D gene. V lost 4 bases and J 0 bases, leaving 14 bases between the germline ends. This CDR3 comprises 16 residues. Germline CDR1 and CDR2: SGHDN and FVKESK. The CDR3 loop is CASSLLGSSSTDTQYF. The CDR3 nucleotides read TGTGCCAGCAGCCTTTTGGGCTCCTCTAGCACAGATACGCAGTATTTT. Full variable domain (rest looked up from reference TRBV14 and TRBJ2-3): EAGVTQFPSHSVIEKGQTVTLRCDPISGHDNLYWYRRVMGKEIKFLLHFVKESKQDESGMPNNRFLAERTGGTYSTLKVQPAELEDSGVYFCASSLLGSSSTDTQYFGPGTRLTVL.

The chain has TRBV5-1 and TRBJ2-5, with D hard to call. In germline, CDR1 is SGHRS, CDR2 YFSETQ. This CDR3 has 15 residues. With 3 bases removed from V and 4 bases from J, the gap between germline ends came to 16 bases. The CDR3 region is CASSSGHTTSETQYF. DNA of the CDR3: TGCGCCAGCAGCTCCGGGCACACAACGTCAGAGACCCAGTACTTC.

With regard to this clonotype: This sequence may be a read error, since a much larger clone differs from it by one base. The V and J genes are TRBV12-3 or TRBV12-4 and TRBJ1-1; D might be TRBD1 (6 bases). The CDR3 has 15 amino acids. Trimming removed 6 bases at V and 11 bases at J, with 25 bases between. CDR3 sequence reads: CASRTTQGCGGSAFF. The CDR3 nucleotides are TGTGCCAGCAGAACTACGCAGGGGTGCGGGGGGTCGGCTTTCTTT.

This clonotype was counted ten times or more. The gene calls are TRBV9 and TRBJ1-1; 7 nucleotides line up with TRBD1. The CDR3 covers 16 residues. The V gene end was trimmed by 4 bases and the J gene end by 0 bases; junction bases not matched to a gene: 9. CDR1 and CDR2 from the germline V gene are SGDLS and YYNGEE. CDR3 region: CASSPRQGLVNTEAFF. Here the CDR3 DNA reads TGTGCCAGCAGCCCTAGACAGGGCCTCGTGAACACTGAAGCTTTCTTT. Full variable domain (rest looked up from reference TRBV9 and TRBJ1-1): DSGVTQTPKHLITATGQRVTLRCSPRSGDLSVYWYQQSLDQGLQFLIQYYNGEERAKGNILERFSAQQFPDLHSELNLSSLELGDSALYFCASSPRQGLVNTEAFFGQGTRLTVV.

This clonotype was found a few times. The V gene is TRBV6-6, the J gene TRBJ2-7, with TRBD2 matching over 13 bases. Germline CDR1 reads MNHNY; CDR2 reads SVGAGI (reference sequence). CDR3 length: 15 residues. J gave up 3 bases and V 6 bases, and 5 bases lay outside the gene matches. The CDR3 here is CASSRTSGGFYEQYF. CDR3 DNA: TGTGCCAGCAGCAGGACTAGCGGGGGCTTCTACGAGCAGTACTTC.

On this clonotype itself: A much larger clone sits a single nucleotide away, making a read error possible. The gene calls are TRBV6-5 and TRBJ2-3; TRBD1 aligns across 9 bases. This CDR3 is 15 amino acids long. Trimming at V came to 5 bases and at J to 8 bases, leaving 11 bases not matched to a gene. Germline assignment: CDR1 MNHEY and CDR2 SVGAGI. In DNA form, the CDR3 reads TGTGCCAGCAGTACATGGACAGGGGTAGCAGCTACGCAGTATTTT. Translating gives CASSTWTGVAATQYF.

This clonotype was recorded many times. This chain joins TRBV5-1 and TRBJ2-1; D is possibly TRBD2 (5 bases). With 4 bases removed from V and 0 bases from J, the gap between germline ends came to 11 bases. CDR1 and CDR2 from the germline V gene are SGHRS and YFSETQ. The CDR3 runs to 15 residues. The CDR3 is CASSHTGSSYNEQFF. In nucleotides, the CDR3 is TGCGCCAGCAGCCATACTGGGAGCTCCTACAATGAGCAGTTCTTC. Supplemented by reference TRBV5-1 and TRBJ2-1, the full variable domain reads KAGVTQTPRYLIKTRGQQVTLSCSPISGHRSVSWYQQTPGQGLQFLFEYFSETQRNKGNFPGRFSGRQFSNSRSEMNVSTLELGDSALYLCASSHTGSSYNEQFFGPGTRLTVL.

This clonotype was detected only a few times. The chain couples TRBV12-3 or TRBV12-4 to TRBJ2-3, with TRBD1 matching 8 bases. The CDR3 is 16 amino acids. V was pared by 4 bases and J by 1 base, with 7 bases of the junction left unmatched. CDR3 nucleotide sequence: TGTGCCAGCAGTTCTACAGGGGGTGTCGGCACAGATACGCAGTATTTT. This sequence encodes CASSSTGGVGTDTQYF.

On this clonotype itself: This may stem from a read error, because a much larger clone lies one nucleotide away. Since the CDR3 does not end with the conserved phenylalanine or tryptophan, this likely comes from a read error. The J gene is TRBJ2-3, the V gene TRBV5-1; perhaps TRBD2 as D (6 bases). Germline assignment: CDR1 SGHRS and CDR2 YFSETQ. V was pared by 2 bases and J by 0 bases, with 10 bases between. This CDR3 spans 15 amino acids. The CDR3 protein is CASSFSGVSTDTQYS. The CDR3 DNA reads as TGCGCCAGCAGCTTTAGCGGAGTTAGCACAGATACGCAGTATTCT.

This clonotype came up many times. The chain employs TRBV29-1 and TRBJ1-4; 12 nucleotides align to TRBD1. V shed 4 bases, J shed 8 bases, and the junction held 11 bases outside the gene matches. Per the germline V gene, CDR1 is SQVTM and CDR2 is ANQGSEA. The CDR3 is 16 amino acids. CDR3 in amino acids: CSVVGDRGHAGEKLFF. Here the CDR3 DNA reads TGCAGCGTTGTTGGGGACAGGGGGCATGCCGGGGAAAAACTGTTTTTT.

This clonotype was detected ten times or more. This chain uses TRBV7-6 with TRBJ2-7; possibly TRBD1 for D (5 bases). The CDR3 is 15 amino acids. Germline CDR1 SGHVS, CDR2 FNYEAQ. Trimming pared 1 base from V and 1 base from J, leaving 11 bases between. The chain's CDR3 is CASSLGVGQSYEQYF. The CDR3, as DNA: TGTGCCAGCAGCTTAGGAGTGGGGCAGTCCTACGAGCAGTACTTC.

On this clonotype itself: Given a much more abundant clone one base away, this may be a read error. The chain couples TRBV6-5 to TRBJ2-3, with D tentatively TRBD2 (8 bases). There are 17 residues in the CDR3. Germline V gene lookup returns CDR1 MNHEY and CDR2 SVGAGI. Trimming left V 4 bases short and J 3 bases short, with 20 bases between. The CDR3 DNA reads TGTGCCAGCAGTTCGGGGGGGGTGGGACAGCTAACAGATACGCAGTATTTT. Translated, it gives CASSSGGVGQLTDTQYF.

The rearrangement joins TRBV4-2 to TRBJ2-1, with D tentatively TRBD2 (6 bases). V was cut by 0 bases and J by 0 bases, with 9 bases left in between. There are 16 residues in the CDR3. The germline gives CDR1 LGHNA, CDR2 YNFKEQ. CDR3 nucleotides: TGTGCCAGCAGCCAAGATGGGGGGTCCTCCTACAATGAGCAGTTCTTC. Translation: CASSQDGGSSYNEQFF.

The count of this clonotype is one. The genes are TRBV28 and TRBJ1-4; D is unresolved. The germline V and J ends were trimmed by 3 bases and 6 bases, with 11 bases remaining between them. This CDR3 is built from 14 residues. Germline assignment: CDR1 MDHEN and CDR2 SYDVKM. The CDR3 reads CASSFRIWDEKLFF. CDR3 DNA sequence: TGTGCCAGCAGTTTCCGGATCTGGGATGAAAAACTGTTTTTT.

In this sample, this clonotype turned up many times. The gene calls are TRBV6-1 and TRBJ1-1; a weak D match, TRBD1 (6 bases). CDR3 length equals 18 residues. In germline, CDR1 is MNHNS, CDR2 SASEGT. Trimming left V 1 base short and J 2 bases short, with 20 bases between. DNA for the CDR3: TGTGCCAGCAGTGAAGGCAGGAATGCCGGGACACTCAACACTGAAGCTTTCTTT. This sequence encodes CASSEGRNAGTLNTEAFF.

This clonotype was counted at least ten times. This chain links TRBV12-3 or TRBV12-4 with TRBJ2-4; possibly TRBD1 or TRBD2 for D (5 bases each). Trimming cost V 5 bases and J 0 bases, with 14 bases left between them. This CDR3 spans 16 amino acids. CDR3 in amino acids: CASSNLAGLAKNIQYF. CDR3 DNA: TGTGCCAGCAGTAACCTAGCAGGGCTAGCCAAAAACATTCAGTACTTC.

The rearrangement joins TRBV2 to TRBJ2-1, with TRBD2 as a possible D gene (6 bases). CDR1 SNHLY and CDR2 FYNNEI come from the germline V gene. This CDR3 spans 16 amino acids. The V gene lost 0 bases and the J gene lost 3 bases, with 12 bases spanning the gap. CDR3 region: CASSEAKGLYYNEQFF. DNA of the CDR3: TGTGCCAGCAGTGAAGCGAAGGGACTTTACTACAATGAGCAGTTCTTC.

Notes on this clonotype: A much larger clone differs from this one at a single base, so this may be a read error. The chain has TRBV15 and TRBJ2-1, with a tentative D call TRBD2 (6 bases). This CDR3 region has 14 residues. Germline values: CDR1 LNHNV, CDR2 YYDKDF (reference sequence). CDR3 in DNA: TGTGCCACCAGCACAACTAGCTCCTACAATAAGCAGTTCTTC. This sequence encodes CATSTTSSYNKQFF. The complete variable domain, with remaining parts taken from reference TRBV15 and TRBJ2-1, reads DAMVIQNPRYQVTQFGKPVTLSCSQTLNHNVMYWYQQKSSQAPKLLFHYYDKDFNNEADTPDNFQSRRPNTSFCFLDIRSPGLGDTAMYLCATSTTSSYNKQFFGPGTRLTVL.

To note about this clonotype: A much larger clone is a single base away; this may be a read error. The chain recombines TRBV6-2 or TRBV6-3 with TRBJ1-1; no clear D gene. The V and J ends lost 9 bases and 1 base respectively, with 12 bases between them. Germline V gene data show CDR1 as MNHEY and CDR2 as SVGEGT. The CDR3 totals 13 residues. CDR3 in amino acids: CASIRRGNTEAFF. The CDR3, as DNA: TGTGCCAGTATCAGGAGAGGGAACACTGAAGCTTTCTTT.

This clonotype showed up many times. The chain employs TRBV15 and TRBJ1-5; D call uncertain. Germline V CDR1 and CDR2: LNHNV, YYDKDF (reference sequence). Trimming left V 0 bases short and J 9 bases short, with 12 bases between. CDR3 size: 14 residues. CDR3 sequence (DNA): TGTGCCACCAGCAGAGAGTATCCAGTTTGGCCCCAGCATTTT. Encoded protein: CATSREYPVWPQHF.

The V and J genes are TRBV7-9 and TRBJ2-7, with D hard to call. Trimming shortened V by 5 bases and J by 6 bases, and 14 bases separated the two germline ends. Per the germline V gene, CDR1 is SEHNR and CDR2 is FQNEAQ (reference sequence). This CDR3 has 13 residues. The DNA of the CDR3 is TGTGCCAGCAGCACAGACTTGAAAATCGAGCAGTACTTC. Its translation is CASSTDLKIEQYF.

Concerning this clonotype: With a much larger clone just one base away, this may be a read error. The chain uses TRBV30 and TRBJ2-1; D is undetermined. Germline V gene data show CDR1 as GTSNPN and CDR2 as SVGIG (reference sequence). Between the trimmed V and J ends, which lost 2 bases and 8 bases, there was a span of 19 bases. CDR3 length: 15 amino acids. This CDR3 reads CAWSIIAPNYDEQFF. The CDR3, as DNA: TGTGCCTGGAGTATAATAGCCCCGAATTACGATGAGCAGTTCTTC.

This clonotype has at least ten counts. The J gene is TRBJ2-3, the V gene TRBV4-3; D remains ambiguous. The CDR3 is made up of 13 amino acids. The germline V gene has CDR1 LGHNA and CDR2 YSLEER. Trimming pared 5 bases from V and 1 base from J, leaving 7 bases between. DNA of the CDR3: TGCGCCAGCAGCTGGGTCCGCACAGATACGCAGTATTTT. Protein sequence: CASSWVRTDTQYF.

This clonotype was recorded at least ten times. The chain recombines TRBV1 with TRBJ2-2; the tabulated D call, TRBD2, remains unverified against the DNA. TRBV1 is classified as a pseudogene. The CDR3 sequence is 15 residues long. In DNA, the CDR3 is TGCACCAGCAGCCAAAGGGCCTTACCTACCGGGGAGCTGTTTTTT. This gives the protein CTSSQRALPTGELFF.

This clonotype occurred many times. The chain uses TRBV10-1 and TRBJ2-3; the D is unclear. Trimming shortened V by 4 bases and J by 3 bases, and 8 bases separated the two germline ends. The CDR3 sequence is 13 residues long. From germline, CDR1 is WNHNN and CDR2 SYGVQD (reference sequence). This CDR3 is CASSVTLTDTQYF. The CDR3 DNA follows: TGCGCCAGCAGTGTGACACTTACAGATACGCAGTATTTT.